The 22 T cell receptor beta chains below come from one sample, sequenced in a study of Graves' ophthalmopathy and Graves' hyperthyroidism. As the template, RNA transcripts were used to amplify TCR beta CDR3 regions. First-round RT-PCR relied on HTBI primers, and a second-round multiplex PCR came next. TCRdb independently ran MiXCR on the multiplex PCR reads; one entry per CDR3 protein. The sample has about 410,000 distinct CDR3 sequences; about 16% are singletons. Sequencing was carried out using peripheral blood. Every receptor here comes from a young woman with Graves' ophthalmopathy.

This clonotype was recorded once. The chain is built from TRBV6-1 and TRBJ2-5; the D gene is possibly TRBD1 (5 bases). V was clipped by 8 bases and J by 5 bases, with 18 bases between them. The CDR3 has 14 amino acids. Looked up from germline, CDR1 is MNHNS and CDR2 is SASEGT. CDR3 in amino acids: CASSLADTRETQYF. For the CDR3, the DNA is TGTGCCAGCTCCCTCGCGGACACGAGGGAGACCCAGTACTTC.

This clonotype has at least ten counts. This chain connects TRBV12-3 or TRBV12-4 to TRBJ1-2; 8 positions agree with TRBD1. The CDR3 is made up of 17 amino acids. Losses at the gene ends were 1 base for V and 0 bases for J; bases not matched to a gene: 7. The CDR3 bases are TGTGCCAGCAGTTTAGGGGGGACAGGACGAACTAACTATGGCTACACCTTC. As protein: CASSLGGTGRTNYGYTF.

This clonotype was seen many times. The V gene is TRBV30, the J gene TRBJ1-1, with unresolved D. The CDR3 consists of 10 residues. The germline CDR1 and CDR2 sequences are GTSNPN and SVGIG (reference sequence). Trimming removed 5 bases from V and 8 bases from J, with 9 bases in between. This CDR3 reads CAWREVEAFF. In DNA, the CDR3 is TGTGCCTGGCGCGAGGTCGAAGCTTTCTTT. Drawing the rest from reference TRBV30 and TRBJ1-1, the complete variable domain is SQTIHQWPATLVQPVGSPLSLECTVEGTSNPNLYWYRQAAGRGLQLLFYSVGIGQISSEVPQNLSASRPQDRQFILSSKKLLLSDSGFYLCAWREVEAFFGQGTRLTVV.

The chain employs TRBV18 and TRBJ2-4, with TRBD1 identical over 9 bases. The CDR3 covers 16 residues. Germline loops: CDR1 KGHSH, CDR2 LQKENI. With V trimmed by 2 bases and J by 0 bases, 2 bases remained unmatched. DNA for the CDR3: TGTGCCAGCTCACCAAGGGACAGGGTAGCCAAAAACATTCAGTACTTC. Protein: CASSPRDRVAKNIQYF.

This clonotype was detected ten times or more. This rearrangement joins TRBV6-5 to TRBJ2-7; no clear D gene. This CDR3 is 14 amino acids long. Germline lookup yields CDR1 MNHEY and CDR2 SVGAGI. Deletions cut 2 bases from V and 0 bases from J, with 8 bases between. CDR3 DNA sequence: TGTGCCAGCAGTTACGGATCCAGCTCCTACGAGCAGTACTTC. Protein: CASSYGSSSYEQYF.

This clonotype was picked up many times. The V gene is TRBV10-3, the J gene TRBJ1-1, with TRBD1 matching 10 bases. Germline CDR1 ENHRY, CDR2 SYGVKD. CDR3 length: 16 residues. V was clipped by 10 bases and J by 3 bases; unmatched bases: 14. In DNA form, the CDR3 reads TGTGCCACCGCTCGGACAGGGGGAATAATCGACACTGAAGCTTTCTTT. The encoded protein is CATARTGGIIDTEAFF.

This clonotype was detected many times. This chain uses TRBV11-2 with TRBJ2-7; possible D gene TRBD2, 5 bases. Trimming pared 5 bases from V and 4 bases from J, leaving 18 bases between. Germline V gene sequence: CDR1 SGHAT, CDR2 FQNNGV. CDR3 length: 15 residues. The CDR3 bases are TGTGCCAGCAGCACGGCATCTTTCGGGGTATACGAGCAGTACTTC. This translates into CASSTASFGVYEQYF.

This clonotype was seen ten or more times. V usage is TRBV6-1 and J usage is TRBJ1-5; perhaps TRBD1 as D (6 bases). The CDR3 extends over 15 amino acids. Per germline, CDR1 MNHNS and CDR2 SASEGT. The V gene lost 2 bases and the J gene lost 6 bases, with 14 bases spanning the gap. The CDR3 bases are TGTGCCAGCAGTGAATGGGGGCTCGTCGGTCAGCCCCAGCATTTT. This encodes CASSEWGLVGQPQHF.

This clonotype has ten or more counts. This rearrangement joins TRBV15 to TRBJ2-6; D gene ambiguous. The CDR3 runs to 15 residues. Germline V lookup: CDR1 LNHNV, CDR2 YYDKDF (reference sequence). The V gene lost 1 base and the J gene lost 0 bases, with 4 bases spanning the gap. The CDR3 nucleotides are TGTGCCACCAGCAGAGGGGACTCTGGGGCCAACGTCCTGACTTTC. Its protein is CATSRGDSGANVLTF.

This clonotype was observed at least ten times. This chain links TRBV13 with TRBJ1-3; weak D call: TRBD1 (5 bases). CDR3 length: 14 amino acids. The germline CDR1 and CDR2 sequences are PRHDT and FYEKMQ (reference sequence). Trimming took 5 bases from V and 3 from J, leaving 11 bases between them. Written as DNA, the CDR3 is TGTGCCAGCAGCCTCCGGGACGGTGGAAACACCATATATTTT. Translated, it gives CASSLRDGGNTIYF.

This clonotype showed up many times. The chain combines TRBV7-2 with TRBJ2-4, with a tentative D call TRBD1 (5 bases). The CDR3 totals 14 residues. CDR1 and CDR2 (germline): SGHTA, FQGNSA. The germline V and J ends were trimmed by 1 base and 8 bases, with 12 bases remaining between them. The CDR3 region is CASSLDRLADIQYF. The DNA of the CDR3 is TGTGCCAGCAGCTTAGACAGGCTTGCAGACATTCAGTACTTC.

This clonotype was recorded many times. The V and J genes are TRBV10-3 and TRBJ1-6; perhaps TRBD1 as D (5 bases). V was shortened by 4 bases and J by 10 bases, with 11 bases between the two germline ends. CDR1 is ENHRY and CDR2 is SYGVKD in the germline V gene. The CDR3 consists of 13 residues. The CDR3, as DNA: TGTGCCATCAGTGGTGGGGCACAGTCACCCCTCCACTTT. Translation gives CAISGGAQSPLHF.

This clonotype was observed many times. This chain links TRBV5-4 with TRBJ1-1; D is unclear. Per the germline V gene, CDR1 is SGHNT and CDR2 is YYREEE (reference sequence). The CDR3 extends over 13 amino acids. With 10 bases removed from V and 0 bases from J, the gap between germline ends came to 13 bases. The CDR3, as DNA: TGTGCCTTTTCCCGTTGGATGAACACTGAAGCTTTCTTT. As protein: CAFSRWMNTEAFF.

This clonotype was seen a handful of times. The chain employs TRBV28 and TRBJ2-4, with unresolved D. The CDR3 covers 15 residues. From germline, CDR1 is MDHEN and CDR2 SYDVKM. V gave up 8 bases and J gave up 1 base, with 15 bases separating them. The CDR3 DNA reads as TGTGCCAGCTCTCTTCCGGCAGCCGCCAAAAACATTCAGTACTTC. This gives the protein CASSLPAAAKNIQYF.

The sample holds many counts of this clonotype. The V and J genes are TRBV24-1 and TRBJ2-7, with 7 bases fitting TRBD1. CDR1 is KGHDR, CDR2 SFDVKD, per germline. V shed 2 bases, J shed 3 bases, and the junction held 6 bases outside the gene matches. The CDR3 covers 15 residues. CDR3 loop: CATSDSGQNIYEQYF. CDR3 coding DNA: TGTGCCACCAGTGATTCGGGACAGAATATCTACGAGCAGTACTTC.

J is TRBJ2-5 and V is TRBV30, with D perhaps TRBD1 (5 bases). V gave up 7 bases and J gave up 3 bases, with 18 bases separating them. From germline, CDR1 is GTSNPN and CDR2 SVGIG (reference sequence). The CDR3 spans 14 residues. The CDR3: CASRVWGVKETQYF. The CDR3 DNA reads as TGTGCCTCACGAGTCTGGGGCGTTAAAGAGACCCAGTACTTC.

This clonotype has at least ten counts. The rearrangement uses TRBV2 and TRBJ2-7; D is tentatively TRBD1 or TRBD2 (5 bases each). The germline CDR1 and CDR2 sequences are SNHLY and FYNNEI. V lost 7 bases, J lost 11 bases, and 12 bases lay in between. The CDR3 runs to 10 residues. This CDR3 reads CASTDGAKYF. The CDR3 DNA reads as TGTGCCAGCACCGACGGGGCGAAGTACTTC.

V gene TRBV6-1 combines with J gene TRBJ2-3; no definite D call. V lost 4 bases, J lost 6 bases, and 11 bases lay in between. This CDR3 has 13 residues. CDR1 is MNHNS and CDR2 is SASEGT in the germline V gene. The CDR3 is CASSAPPRDTQYF. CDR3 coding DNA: TGTGCCAGCAGTGCCCCCCCGAGGGATACGCAGTATTTT.

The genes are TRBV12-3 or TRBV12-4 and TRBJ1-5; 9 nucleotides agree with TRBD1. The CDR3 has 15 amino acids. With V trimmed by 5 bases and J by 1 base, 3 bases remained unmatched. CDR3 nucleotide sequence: TGTGCCAGCAGTATAGGACAGGGGAGCAATCAGCCCCAGCATTTT. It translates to CASSIGQGSNQPQHF.

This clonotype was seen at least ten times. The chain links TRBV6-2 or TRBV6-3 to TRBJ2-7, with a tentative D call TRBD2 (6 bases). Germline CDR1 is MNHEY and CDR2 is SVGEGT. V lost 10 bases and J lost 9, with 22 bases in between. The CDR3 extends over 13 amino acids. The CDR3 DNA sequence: TGTGCCACTGGTTTGGGACTCCGGCTCGGGCAGTACTTC. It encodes CATGLGLRLGQYF.

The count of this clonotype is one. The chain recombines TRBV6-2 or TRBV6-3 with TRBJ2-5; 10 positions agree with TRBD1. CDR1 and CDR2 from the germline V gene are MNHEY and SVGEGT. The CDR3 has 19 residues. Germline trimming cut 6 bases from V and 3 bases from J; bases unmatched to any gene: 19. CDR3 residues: CASSTGTGVQGPTKETQYF. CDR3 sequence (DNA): TGTGCCAGCAGCACCGGGACAGGGGTTCAAGGTCCCACCAAAGAGACCCAGTACTTC.

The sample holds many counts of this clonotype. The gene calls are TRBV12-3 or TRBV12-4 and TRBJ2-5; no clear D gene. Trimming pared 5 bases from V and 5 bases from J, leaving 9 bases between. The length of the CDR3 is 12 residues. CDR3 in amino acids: CASSTTRETQYF. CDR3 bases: TGTGCCAGCAGTACCACGCGGGAGACCCAGTACTTC.